Listed below are T cell receptor beta chains from one sample, sequenced in a study of T-cell reconstitution after alpha-beta-depleted transplantation in children. Via MiXCR, TCRdb re-called the PCR reads, giving one row per CDR3 protein. The table records some 450,000 distinct CDR3 sequences, 43% of them present only once. The sample consisted of PBMCs, taken before TCRalphabeta/CD19-depleted stem cell transplant. All receptors come from a girl between 2 and 10 years old with aplastic anemia, due to receive a stem cell transplant. The CDR3 runs from the conserved cysteine through the conserved F or W. Fields, in order: D gene, J gene, clone size, V gene, CDR3 DNA, CDR3 protein. A D gene is named only where the DNA matches it firmly. Clone size is given for some rows only: seen once, a few or many times, or a class if the clone is expanded.

NA	TRBJ1-3	NA	TRBV9	TGTGCCAGCTCCCAGTTTGGAAACACCATATATTTT	CASSQFGNTIYF
NA	TRBJ2-1	NA	TRBV20-1	TGCAGTGCAGCCCCCCAGGGGCATGAGCAGTTCTTC	CSAAPQGHEQFF
NA	TRBJ2-2	NA	TRBV5-1	TGCGCCAGCAGCTGGGGGACCAACACCGGGGAGCTGTTTTTT	CASSWGTNTGELFF
TRBD1	TRBJ1-5	many	TRBV12-3/TRBV12-4	TGTGCCAGCAGTCCTACAGGGGGCAATCAGCCCCAGCATTTT	CASSPTGGNQPQHF
TRBD2	TRBJ2-2	NA	TRBV20-1	TGCAGTGCTAGAGTGAGGACGGCGGGAGCCGGGGAGCTGTTTTTT	CSARVRTAGAGELFF
NA	TRBJ2-4	NA	TRBV7-2	TGTGCCAGCAGGGGGGTTCTAAACATTCAGTACTTC	CASRGVLNIQYF
NA	TRBJ2-7	few	TRBV7-9	TGTGCCAGCAGCAGGGCCGTCTACGAGCAGTACTTC	CASSRAVYEQYF
TRBD1	TRBJ1-5	NA	TRBV6-2/TRBV6-3	TGTGCCACCAGTTACGAGACAGGGGTCAATCAGCCCCAGCATTTT	CATSYETGVNQPQHF
NA	TRBJ2-3	few	TRBV4-1	TGCGCCAGCAGCCAACAGAGAGACGCAGATACGCAGTATTTT	CASSQQRDADTQYF
NA	TRBJ2-7	NA	TRBV13	TGTGCCAGCAGCTCGGAGGAGGGTATCTACGAGCAGTACTTC	CASSSEEGIYEQYF
NA	TRBJ1-2	many	TRBV5-1	TGCGCCAGCAGCTTCGACAGGAGAGACTACACCTTC	CASSFDRRDYTF
NA	TRBJ2-1	NA	TRBV24-1	TGTGCCACCAGTGATTTGGTTGGACCTGAGCAGTTCTTC	CATSDLVGPEQFF
NA	TRBJ2-5	few	TRBV18	TGTGCCAGCTCAGAACGGAAGGAAACCCAGTACTTC	CASSERKETQYF
TRBD1	TRBJ2-6	NA	TRBV20-1	TGCAGTGCTAGGAGGGGGCAGGTTGGACGGGACGTCCTGACTTTC	CSARRGQVGRDVLTF
TRBD2	TRBJ2-2	few	TRBV4-2	TGTGCCAGCAGCCAAGCATTAAGCGGGGGGGCCTCGAGCACCGGGGAGCTGTTTTTT	CASSQALSGGASSTGELFF
TRBD1	TRBJ2-1	NA	TRBV28	TGTGCCAGCAGGAGCACCGGGACCTCAAGGGGGCACAATGAGCAGTTCTTC	CASRSTGTSRGHNEQFF
TRBD1	TRBJ2-1	NA	TRBV20-1	TGCAGTGCTGGACAGGCGGTGGTAGTACAAGAGCAGTTCTTC	CSAGQAVVVQEQFF
NA	TRBJ1-1	NA	TRBV7-9	TGTGCCAGCAGCCCCGGTCGGGGAGCTTTCTTT	CASSPGRGAFF
TRBD2	TRBJ2-1	NA	TRBV5-1	TGCGCCAGCAGCTTGGCTAGCGGAAGGGATGAGCAGTTCTTC	CASSLASGRDEQFF
NA	TRBJ2-1	few	TRBV20-1	TGCAGTGCTAAAAGCCCTTACAATGAGCAGTTCTTC	CSAKSPYNEQFF
TRBD1	TRBJ1-2	many	TRBV28	TGTGCCACCATGGGAGGGGGACAGGGGGCTTACGGCTATGGCTACACCTTC	CATMGGGQGAYGYGYTF
TRBD2	TRBJ2-1	NA	TRBV5-1	TGCGCCAGCAGCTCGGCGGGACTAGCGGGAGGTGAGCAGTTCTTC	CASSSAGLAGGEQFF
TRBD1	TRBJ2-7	many	TRBV15	TGTGCCACCAGCAGAGATGGGACAGACTACGAGCAGTACTTC	CATSRDGTDYEQYF
NA	TRBJ2-1	many	TRBV7-9	TGTGCCAGCAGCTTTTCAGAGATAACCTACAATGAGCAGTTCTTC	CASSFSEITYNEQFF
NA	TRBJ1-2	NA	TRBV27	TGTGCCAGCAGCCTGGGGGGGGGGTGGGGCGGCTACACCTTC	CASSLGGGWGGYTF
TRBD2	TRBJ2-1	NA	TRBV20-1	TGCAGTGCTAGGTCGCTAGCGGGGTTGAATGAGCAGTTCTTC	CSARSLAGLNEQFF
TRBD1	TRBJ2-5	NA	TRBV7-9	TGTGCCAGCAGTCCACCAGGGGGCAGGGAAGAGACCCAGTACTTC	CASSPPGGREETQYF
NA	TRBJ2-1	NA	TRBV4-3	TGCGCCAGCAGCCAAGCATACAGCTACAATGAGCAGTTCTTC	CASSQAYSYNEQFF
NA	TRBJ2-6	many	TRBV29-1	TGCAGCGTTCTTGACGGTCTCTCTGGGGCCAACGTCCTGACTTTC	CSVLDGLSGANVLTF
NA	TRBJ2-1	NA	TRBV7-2	TGTGCCAGCAGCTTGTGGGGGATTCTCAATGAGCAGTTCTTC	CASSLWGILNEQFF
TRBD2	TRBJ2-1	NA	TRBV7-6	TGTGCCAGCGGGTCTAGCGGGGACCACTACAATGAGCAGTTCTTC	CASGSSGDHYNEQFF
TRBD1	TRBJ2-6	NA	TRBV7-6	TGTGCCAGCAGCTCACGACAGGGCACTGGGGCCAACGTCCTGACTTTC	CASSSRQGTGANVLTF
TRBD1	TRBJ2-5	NA	TRBV6-5	TGTGCCAGCAGTTTTCTATGGACAGGCCAAGAGACCCAGTACTTC	CASSFLWTGQETQYF
NA	TRBJ2-7	few	TRBV5-4	TGTGCCAGCAGCTGGAGGGGAAACACCTACGAGCAGTACTTC	CASSWRGNTYEQYF
NA	TRBJ1-5	many	TRBV20-1	TGCAGTGCTAGGTGGGGGGATTACCAGCCCCAGCATTTT	CSARWGDYQPQHF
TRBD1	TRBJ1-5	once	TRBV7-8	TGTGCCAGCAGCGCCGCCAGACAGGGGCATCAGCCCCAGCATTTT	CASSAARQGHQPQHF
TRBD2	TRBJ2-3	NA	TRBV12-3/TRBV12-4	TGTGCCAGCAGTTTGCAGACTAGCGGGGGCTACACAGATACGCAGTATTTT	CASSLQTSGGYTDTQYF
NA	TRBJ2-5	NA	TRBV15	TGTGCCACCAGCAGCACTGGCGGGCGGAGCGAGACCCAGTACTTC	CATSSTGGRSETQYF
NA	TRBJ2-6	many	TRBV24-1	TGTGCCACCAGTGATTTTACCAAAACCTCTGGGGCCAACGTCCTGACTTTC	CATSDFTKTSGANVLTF
TRBD2	TRBJ2-3	NA	TRBV20-1	TGCAGTGCTCCAAATCGACTAGCGGGAGGTCCAGATACGCAGTATTTT	CSAPNRLAGGPDTQYF
NA	TRBJ2-1	NA	TRBV7-9	TGTGCCAGCAGCCCACGGCCAGGGAACAATGAGCAGTTCTTC	CASSPRPGNNEQFF
NA	TRBJ2-6	few	TRBV20-1	TGCAGTGCTAGGGGTATCTCTGGGGCCAACGTCCTGACTTTC	CSARGISGANVLTF
NA	TRBJ1-2	once	TRBV20-1	TGCAGTGCTAGGGGTAGGACAGCAGAGTATGGCTACACCTTC	CSARGRTAEYGYTF
TRBD2	TRBJ2-1	many	TRBV5-6	TGTGCCAGCAGCTTTGCGTACTCAGGACTAGCGGGGGTTAATGAGCAGTTCTTC	CASSFAYSGLAGVNEQFF
TRBD2	TRBJ2-3	many	TRBV11-2	TGTGCCAGCAGCCTCGGACTAGCGGGATATACGCAGTATTTT	CASSLGLAGYTQYF
NA	TRBJ2-5	once	TRBV15	TGTGCCACCAGTAGGGTATCAGACCAAGAGACCCAGTACTTC	CATSRVSDQETQYF
NA	TRBJ2-5	NA	TRBV5-1	TGCGCCAGCAGCTTCGACTGGGAGACCCAGTACTTC	CASSFDWETQYF
NA	TRBJ2-1	NA	TRBV20-1	TGCAGTGCTAGAGATTTGGATGATGAGCAGTTCTTC	CSARDLDDEQFF
NA	TRBJ1-5	NA	TRBV24-1	TGTGCCACCAGTGATTGGACAGCTCATCAGCCCCAGCATTTT	CATSDWTAHQPQHF
TRBD2	TRBJ2-1	NA	TRBV20-1	TGCAGTGCTAGGGGACTAGTGAGTTCGAATGAGCAGTTCTTC	CSARGLVSSNEQFF
NA	TRBJ2-3	NA	TRBV30	TGTGCCTGGAGTTCGGAGGACGGAGGCACAGATACGCAGTATTTT	CAWSSEDGGTDTQYF
TRBD2	TRBJ2-3	NA	TRBV11-2	TGTGCCAGCAGCCGAGCCGGGACTAGCGGGTCTACGCAGTATTTT	CASSRAGTSGSTQYF
NA	TRBJ1-1	NA	TRBV20-1	TGCAGTGCTATTAGGGGCCGCAGAGGACGCCAAGGAGACACTGAAGCTTTCTTT	CSAIRGRRGRQGDTEAFF